This T cell receptor (beta chain) was captured by sequencing in a study of CD8 T cells in ankylosing spondylitis. Study findings and constraints: Blood of patients with ankylosing spondylitis appeared to be characterized by a TCR beta motif of fewer than 10 highly homologous variants. Significant enrichment of disease-linked clones was reported in matched ankylosing spondylitis synovial fluid. Prior work had noted some motif variants in reactive arthritis blood and synovial fluid.

Regarding this clonotype: The antigen is not known.

Quantitative molecular-barcoded 5'-RACE generated the TCR beta libraries. TCRdb re-derived calls from the 5' RACE reads in MiXCR, one entry per CDR3 protein. The sample carries a few hundred thousand distinct CDR3 sequences, around 8% recorded once. This CDR3 comprises 13 residues. Deletions cut 3 bases from V and 8 bases from J, with 13 bases between. Germline loops: CDR1 SGHTA, CDR2 FQGNSA. The TCR was taken from a male donor with ankylosing spondylitis. The V gene is TRBV7-2, the J gene TRBJ1-2; possibly TRBD1 for D (5 bases). Sequencing used blood, either unsorted or a sorted T cell fraction (not recorded which). The DNA of the CDR3 is TGTGCCAGCAGCTTTAACAGGTTAAGAGGCTACACCTTC. Translated: CASSFNRLRGYTF.